This record concerns one TCR beta chain sequence. What it binds is unknown. Sequence at one end of the junction differs from germline and may be a read error. This entry is derived from a study of tumor-infiltrating lymphocytes in primary liver carcinoma. Study-wide results and limits: Blood trailed tumors significantly in top-250-clone fraction (p = 0.039).

CDR1 and CDR2 (germline): MNHEY, SVGEGT. The CDR3 has 18 amino acids. For blood RNA, unsorted whole blood served as the source, and germline DNA was extracted too. A primer in the constant region served to generate TCR beta cDNA from 450 to 600 ng of total RNA. Library construction for TCR beta comprised three nested multiplex PCR rounds performed with slightly modified ARM-PCR. The opening two PCR rounds, around 11 cycles each, paired TRBV1-TRBV30 forward primers with a C-beta reverse primer. TCRdb redid the calling of the multiplex PCR reads with MiXCR, one entry per CDR3 protein. The repertoire has approximately 310,000 distinct CDR3 sequences, about 60% of them found once; the top ten carry roughly 9%.

Sequences were obtained from peripheral blood. The sequence derives from a man in his forties or fifties with primary liver carcinoma and hepatitis B virus infection. The chain employs TRBV6-2 or TRBV6-3 and TRBJ2-7; 9 bases line up with TRBD1. The CDR3 DNA reads as TGTGCCAACAGTTACTCCGGACAGGGGATGTACGAGGCCTACGAGCAGTACTTC. Translating gives CANSYSGQGMYEAYEQYF.